This T cell receptor beta chain is from a study of T cells in Graves' hyperthyroidism and ophthalmopathy. Turning to the study itself: The authors collected peripheral blood at initial diagnosis, before any treatment.

Template material for amplifying TCR beta CDR3 regions consisted of RNA transcripts. Using the HTBI primer set, a first-round RT-PCR was run on the TCR CDR3. From the multiplex PCR reads, TCRdb called clonotypes with MiXCR, one entry per CDR3 protein. The sample shows about 400,000 distinct CDR3 sequences, more than 13% of them seen only once. Individuals with ophthalmopathy presented a Clinical Activity Score of at least 3, a NOSPECS grade of at least 4 and a duration under 3 months. The authors took PBMCs from roughly 9.3 ml fresh peripheral blood. This clonotype has a count of ten or more. Germline V gives CDR1 MNHEY, CDR2 SMNVEV (reference sequence). Trimming removed 8 bases at V and 0 bases at J, with 14 bases between. CDR3 length: 15 residues.

Sequenced material: blood. The sequence was collected from a man aged 45-65 years with Graves' ophthalmopathy. V and J are TRBV27 and TRBJ1-5; D gene unclear. The CDR3 loop is CASGHKPYSNQPQHF. The CDR3 bases are TGTGCCAGCGGTCACAAACCATATAGCAATCAGCCCCAGCATTTT.